The clone carrying this TCR beta chain was observed a few times. Quantitative 5'-RACE with molecular barcodes was used to make the TCR beta libraries. TCRdb used MiXCR to reprocess the 5' RACE reads, holding one entry per CDR3 protein. The sample has about 360,000 distinct CDR3 sequences, approximately 14% seen once. Between the trimmed V and J ends, which lost 0 bases and 3 bases, there was a span of 3 bases. Germline CDR1 ENHRY, CDR2 SYGVKD. The CDR3 is 12 amino acids. This specimen belongs to a study of CD8 T cells in ankylosing spondylitis. V usage is TRBV10-3 and J usage is TRBJ2-7, with no clear D. Material for sequencing was blood, either unsorted or a sorted T cell fraction (not recorded which). This TCR came from a male donor with ankylosing spondylitis or in good health (not recorded which). The CDR3 DNA sequence: TGTGCCATCAGTGAGTCTGACTACGAGCAGTACTTC. Amino acids: CAISESDYEQYF.